These 10 T cell receptor beta chains were sequenced from one sample in a study of shared clonotypes between healthy human individuals. The method was immunoSEQ multiplex PCR; TCRdb's version includes in-frame clones alone and lacks a portion of them. The sample includes about 380,000 clones, 90% to 98% seen only once; the top ten take 0.32%. The sample was memory CD8+ T cells sorted from blood. Subset denoted: CD45RO+ cells pooled with CCR7-negative TemRA cells. The origin of the receptors is a man younger than 40 in good health.

V and J are TRBV28 and TRBJ1-5; D is ambiguous. Trimming pared 2 bases from V and 7 bases from J, leaving 9 bases between. Germline V gene lookup returns CDR1 MDHEN and CDR2 SYDVKM. This CDR3 is built from 13 residues. The DNA of the CDR3 is TGTGCCAGCAGTTTAAATTCACGGCAGCCCCAGCATTTT. Protein sequence: CASSLNSRQPQHF.

This clone was counted a few times. The chain combines TRBV28 with TRBJ1-5; maybe TRBD1 (6 bases). Germline CDR1 reads MDHEN; CDR2 reads SYDVKM. The V end lost 2 bases, the J end lost 3 bases, and 14 bases lay between the germline ends. This CDR3 spans 16 amino acids. The CDR3 nucleotides are TGTGCCAGCAGTTTAGGGTCCAGGGGCCACAATCAGCCCCAGCATTTT. This sequence encodes CASSLGSRGHNQPQHF. The full variable domain, rest sourced from reference TRBV28 and TRBJ1-5, is DVKVTQSSRYLVKRTGEKVFLECVQDMDHENMFWYRQDPGLGLRLIYFSYDVKMKEKGDIPEGYSVSREKKERFSLILESASTNQTSMYLCASSLGSRGHNQPQHFGDGTRLSIL.

This chain connects TRBV20-1 to TRBJ2-7; D tentatively reads TRBD1 or TRBD2 (5 bases each). V lost 1 base to trimming and J lost 6 bases, with 7 bases between them. Looked up from germline, CDR1 is DFQATT and CDR2 is SNEGSKA (reference sequence). The CDR3 has 11 amino acids. CDR3 sequence reads: CSARGGVEQYF. DNA of the CDR3: TGCAGTGCTAGAGGAGGGGTCGAGCAGTACTTC.

J is TRBJ2-3 and V is TRBV7-8, with D hard to call. The CDR3 totals 15 residues. Germline CDR1 is SGHVS and CDR2 is FQNEAQ. Trimming stripped 5 bases from V and 1 base from J, with 13 bases between. Written as DNA, the CDR3 is TGTGCCAGCAGCGCTCCGCCGTGGGGCACAGATACGCAGTATTTT. Translating gives CASSAPPWGTDTQYF.

The V and J genes are TRBV11-2 and TRBJ1-5; no firm D call. The CDR3 has 16 amino acids. From germline, CDR1 is SGHAT and CDR2 FQNNGV. The V and J ends lost 0 bases and 9 bases respectively, with 18 bases between them. This CDR3 is CASSLDPGRGGLPQHF. The CDR3 coding sequence is TGTGCCAGCAGCTTAGATCCTGGCAGAGGAGGCTTGCCCCAGCATTTT. The full variable domain, in which reference TRBV11-2 and TRBJ1-5 provide the parts outside the CDR3, is EAGVAQSPRYKIIEKRQSVAFWCNPISGHATLYWYQQILGQGPKLLIQFQNNGVVDDSQLPKDRFSAERLKGVDSTLKIQPAKLEDSAVYLCASSLDPGRGGLPQHFGDGTRLSIL.

CDR3 sequence: CASSVWTNEKLFF. For the CDR3, the DNA is TGTGCCAGCAGTGTTTGGACTAATGAAAAACTGTTTTTT. V usage is TRBV2 and J usage is TRBJ1-4, with unresolved D. Between the trimmed V and J ends, which lost 4 bases and 2 bases, there was a span of 5 bases. Germline CDR1 is SNHLY and CDR2 is FYNNEI. CDR3 length equals 13 residues.

The gene calls are TRBV18 and TRBJ1-1, with 7 bases that match TRBD1. The CDR3 contains 16 residues. Germline lookup yields CDR1 KGHSH and CDR2 LQKENI. V was pared by 5 bases and J by 0 bases, with 9 bases of the junction left unmatched. The CDR3: CASSSTGTALNTEAFF. CDR3 nucleotides: TGTGCCAGCTCATCAACCGGGACAGCCCTGAACACTGAAGCTTTCTTT.

This chain joins TRBV28 and TRBJ2-3, with D possibly TRBD1 on 6 matching bases. Trimming cost V 5 bases and J 3 bases, with 15 bases left between them. The CDR3 loop spans 15 amino acids. Per germline, CDR1 MDHEN and CDR2 SYDVKM. CDR3 in amino acids: CASSRQGWWTDTQYF. CDR3 DNA: TGTGCCAGCAGTCGCCAGGGGTGGTGGACAGATACGCAGTATTTT.

This clone was observed a single time. The gene calls are TRBV6-1 and TRBJ1-5, with 8 bases lining up with TRBD1. The CDR3 has 15 residues. V shed 1 base and J 5 bases; nucleotides not matched to a gene: 4. Germline lookup yields CDR1 MNHNS and CDR2 SASEGT. The CDR3 loop reads CASSEDRGLDQPQHF. Written as DNA, the CDR3 is TGTGCCAGCAGTGAAGACAGGGGGTTGGATCAGCCCCAGCATTTT.

This chain uses TRBV2 with TRBJ1-2, with D possibly matching TRBD1 (6 bases). The V and J ends lost 10 bases and 0 bases respectively, with 12 bases between them. CDR3 length: 13 residues. Germline loops: CDR1 SNHLY, CDR2 FYNNEI. The CDR3: CATRDTANYGYTF. The DNA for the CDR3 is TGTGCCACTCGGGACACAGCTAACTATGGCTACACCTTC. Complete variable domain (other parts from reference TRBV2 and TRBJ1-2): EPEVTQTPSHQVTQMGQEVILRCVPISNHLYFYWYRQILGQKVEFLVSFYNNEISEKSEIFDDQFSVERPDGSNFTLKIRSTKLEDSAMYFCATRDTANYGYTFGSGTRLTVV.